Shown below are 2 T cell receptor beta chains from a single sample sequenced in a study of T cell repertoires in cytomegalovirus infection (dated by TCRdb to between 2017 and 2020). The sample was run on an Illumina HiSeq 1500. The public sequencing data were trimmed at Q25 with fastp and processed into clonotypes with MiXCR by TCRdb, which kept only in-frame beta chains. For every CDR3 protein sequence, its rows merge into one entry that carries the most common genes and DNA. This sample lists 75,000 to 100,000 distinct CDR3 sequences; 40% to 50% were detected once. The top ten hold approximately 93% of the sample. No cognate antigen is known for these TCRs. Read against the paper, the sample's treatment or condition label means: in vitro stimulation with specific CMV peptide epitopes to enrich CMV-specific T cells. The sequencing used CD8+ T cells from cultured PBMCs, collected from culture after CMV antigen stimulation. The receptors derive from a human donor in good health (CMV status not recorded). Some clones in this sample may be carry-over from other donors' samples.

This rearrangement joins TRBV27 to TRBJ2-1; D not certain. The CDR3 is made up of 13 amino acids. The V end was cut by 3 bases, the J end by 6 bases, with 9 bases between. Germline V gene data show CDR1 as MNHEY and CDR2 as SMNVEV (reference sequence). The CDR3 loop reads CASSFGEFNEQFF. The CDR3 nucleotides read TGTGCCAGCAGTTTTGGAGAATTCAATGAGCAGTTCTTC.

The chain is built from TRBV20-1 and TRBJ2-5; 7 positions match TRBD2. J lost 3 bases, V lost 5 bases, and 6 bases had no gene match. CDR3 length equals 13 residues. Per the germline V gene, CDR1 is DFQATT and CDR2 is SNEGSKA (reference sequence). DNA of the CDR3: TGCAGTGCTTTGGCGGGGGAGGAAGAGACCCAGTACTTC. The encoded protein is CSALAGEEETQYF.